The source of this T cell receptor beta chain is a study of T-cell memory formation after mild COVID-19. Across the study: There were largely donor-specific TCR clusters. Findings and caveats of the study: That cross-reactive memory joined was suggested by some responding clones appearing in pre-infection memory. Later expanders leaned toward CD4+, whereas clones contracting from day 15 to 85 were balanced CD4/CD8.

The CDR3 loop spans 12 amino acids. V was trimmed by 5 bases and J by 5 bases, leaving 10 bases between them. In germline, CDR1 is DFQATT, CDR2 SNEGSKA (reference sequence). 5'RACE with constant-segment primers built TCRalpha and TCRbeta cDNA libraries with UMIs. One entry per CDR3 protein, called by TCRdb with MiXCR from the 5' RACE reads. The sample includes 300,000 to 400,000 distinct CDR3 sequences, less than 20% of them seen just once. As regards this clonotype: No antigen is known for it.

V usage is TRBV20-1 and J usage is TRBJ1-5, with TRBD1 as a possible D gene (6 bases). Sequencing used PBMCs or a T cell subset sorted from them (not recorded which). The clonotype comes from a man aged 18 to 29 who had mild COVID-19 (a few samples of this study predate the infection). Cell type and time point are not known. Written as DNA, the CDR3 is TGCAGTGCTTTGGACAGAGATCAGCCCCAGCATTTT. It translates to CSALDRDQPQHF.